This T cell receptor (beta chain) is from a study of cytomegalovirus exposure and HLA in healthy donors. Overall study: The Caucasian-associated ancestry cluster contained 65% to 85% of the approximately 400 genotyped donors.

Study-level findings and limits: What TCR beta sequences reportedly achieved was accurate prediction of HLA-A and HLA-B alleles in most subjects. For TCR beta chains, V- and J-gene trimming was later linked to a missense DCLRE1C variant. It is likely that the observed cluster of highly shared sequence variants was a sequencing artifact.

CDR1 and CDR2 (germline): LNHNV, YYDKDF (reference sequence). V lost 4 bases and J lost 1, with 10 bases in between. This CDR3 contains 14 residues. This clone was seen once. Its antigen is undetermined. The PCR employed 60 Vbeta primers together with 13 Jbeta primers. Data came from immunoSEQ multiplex PCR; TCRdb stores just in-frame clones and leaves some out. Of about 190,000 clones detected, 70% to 80% appear once; the ten largest clones hold 11% to 15%. The chain is built from TRBV15 and TRBJ1-1; tentatively, D is TRBD1 (6 bases). Sequencing used PBMCs. This TCR derives from a woman in her twenties or thirties in good health and CMV-seropositive. The CDR3 sequence: CATSTGQPNTEAFF. CDR3 bases: TGTGCCACCAGCACCGGACAGCCGAACACTGAAGCTTTCTTT.